The rows below give T cell receptor beta chains drawn from one sample of a study of T cell repertoires in cytomegalovirus infection. TCRdb used MiXCR to reprocess the reads, holding one entry per CDR3 protein. The data show approximately 550,000 distinct CDR3 sequences, approximately 16% seen once. The specimen was CD8+ T cells from PBMCs. Every receptor here comes from a human donor in good health (CMV status not recorded). Some clones in this sample may be carry-over from other donors' samples. The CDR3 runs from the conserved cysteine through the conserved F or W. The D gene is left open where the match is weak. Clone size is given as once, few or many counts, or a class when the clone is expanded.

D	V	size	J	DNA	CDR3
.	TRBV3-1	few	TRBJ2-1	TGTGCCAGCAGCCAACCCCGATCCACTAGTTACAATGAGCAGTTCTTC	CASSQPRSTSYNEQFF
TRBD1	TRBV12-5	many	TRBJ1-1	TGTGCTAGTGGTTTGGACAGGGGGCCCGGCACTGAAGCTTTCTTT	CASGLDRGPGTEAFF
.	TRBV6-1	many	TRBJ2-1	TGTGCCAGCAGAGAGACAGATCCTTCCTACAATGAGCAGTTCTTC	CASRETDPSYNEQFF
TRBD1	TRBV6-1	many	TRBJ1-5	TGTGCCAGCAGTACCGGGACAGACCGCAATCAGCCCCAGCATTTT	CASSTGTDRNQPQHF
TRBD1	TRBV10-3	few	TRBJ2-5	TGTGCCATCAGTGAGGAGGGGGCAATGGTAACCCAGTACTTC	CAISEEGAMVTQYF
TRBD1	TRBV2	few	TRBJ1-2	TGTGCCAGCAGTGTTGGACAGGGGATCTATGGCTACACCTTC	CASSVGQGIYGYTF
.	TRBV9	few	TRBJ2-7	TGTGCCAGCACCCGTGACGGGTCCTACGAGCAGTACTTC	CASTRDGSYEQYF
.	TRBV28	few	TRBJ2-5	TGTGCCAGCAGTTCTGGATCCACAGACAGGTTCCCACCCCAAGAGACCCAGTACTTC	CASSSGSTDRFPPQETQYF
.	TRBV7-2	many	TRBJ2-1	TGTGCCAGCAGCTCACTAGCCAATGAGCAGTTCTTC	CASSSLANEQFF
.	TRBV12-3/TRBV12-4	many	TRBJ2-5	TGTGCCAGCAGCGGAGGCTACCGAGAGACCCAGTACTTC	CASSGGYRETQYF